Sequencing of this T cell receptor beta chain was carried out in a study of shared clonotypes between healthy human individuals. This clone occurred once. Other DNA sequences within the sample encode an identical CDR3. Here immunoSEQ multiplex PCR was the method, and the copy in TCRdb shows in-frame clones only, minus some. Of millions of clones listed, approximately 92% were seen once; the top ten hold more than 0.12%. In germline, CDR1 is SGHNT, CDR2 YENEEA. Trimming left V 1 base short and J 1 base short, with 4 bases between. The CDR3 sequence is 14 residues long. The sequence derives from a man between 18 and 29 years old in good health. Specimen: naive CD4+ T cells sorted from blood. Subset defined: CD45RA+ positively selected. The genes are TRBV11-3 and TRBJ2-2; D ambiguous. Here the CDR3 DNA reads TGTGCCAGCAGCTTAGGGCAGAACACCGGGGAGCTGTTTTTT. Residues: CASSLGQNTGELFF.